These T cell receptor beta chains were read from a single sample in a study of radiotherapy plus CTLA-4 blockade in lung cancer. Only in-frame clones appear in the TCRdb table, and some are missing; sequencing was by immunoSEQ multiplex PCR. Of some 48,000 clones listed, about 88% are singletons. The source was peripheral blood, collected from a patient treated with radiotherapy plus ipilimumab. These receptors were collected from a human donor with non-small cell lung cancer that progressed on radiotherapy plus ipilimumab. Some clones in this sample may be carry-over from other donors' samples. Both conserved end residues are part of each CDR3. Each record gives: CDR3 protein, CDR3 DNA, V gene, CDR3 length, clone size, D gene, J gene. A D gene is named only where the DNA matches it firmly. A clone size is listed for some rows: how often the clone was seen (once, few, many), or a class if it is expanded.

CASSGQGRYEQYF,TGTGCCAGCAGCGGACAGGGCCGCTACGAGCAGTACTTC,TRBV11-2,13,.,TRBD1,TRBJ2-7
CASSQGNGGNYGYTF,TGCGCCAGCAGCCAAGGGAACGGGGGAAACTATGGCTACACCTTC,TRBV4-1,15,.,.,TRBJ1-2
CAWDPRGSGNTIYF,TGTGCCTGGGATCCCAGGGGATCTGGAAACACCATATATTTT,TRBV30,14,.,.,TRBJ1-3
CASSTDRGYGYTF,TGTGCCAGTAGTACCGACAGGGGGTATGGCTACACCTTC,TRBV19,13,.,TRBD1,TRBJ1-2
CASSSRGGPFTDTQYF,TGTGCCAGCAGTTCCCGCGGGGGGCCTTTCACAGATACGCAGTATTTT,TRBV6-6,16,.,TRBD2,TRBJ2-3
CASSFDRNNEKLFF,TGTGCCAGCAGTTTCGACAGAAATAATGAAAAACTGTTTTTT,TRBV27,14,.,.,TRBJ1-4
CASSARLGSPLHF,TGTGCCAGCAGTGCTCGACTGGGTTCGCCCCTCCACTTT,TRBV2,13,.,.,TRBJ1-6
CASSLVSLHGETQYF,TGCGCCAGCAGCTTGGTTAGCCTCCACGGAGAGACCCAGTACTTC,TRBV5-1,15,.,.,TRBJ2-5
CASSVGLSKNIQYF,TGTGCCAGCAGTGTGGGACTCTCCAAAAACATTCAGTACTTC,TRBV6-5,14,.,.,TRBJ2-4
CASSVAVELQETQYF,TGTGCCAGCAGCGTCGCGGTTGAGCTCCAAGAGACCCAGTACTTC,TRBV21-1,15,.,.,TRBJ2-5
CASSSGGASGANVLTF,TGTGCCAGCAGTAGCGGGGGGGCCTCTGGGGCCAACGTCCTGACTTTC,TRBV6-4,16,few,TRBD2,TRBJ2-6
CASSGADQETQYF,TGTGCCAGCAGCGGGGCGGACCAAGAGACCCAGTACTTC,TRBV7-2,13,few,.,TRBJ2-5
CASTGVGGGNTIYF,TGTGCCAGCACCGGAGTAGGGGGTGGAAACACCATATATTTT,TRBV9,14,once,.,TRBJ1-3
CASSYESSGTTSGNTIYF,TGTGCCAGCAGCTATGAGTCTTCAGGGACAACTTCTGGAAACACCATATATTTT,TRBV7-8,18,.,.,TRBJ1-3
CASSRSGITYEQYF,TGTGCCAGCAGTCGTAGCGGAATAACCTACGAGCAGTACTTC,TRBV27,14,.,.,TRBJ2-7
CATSRVVRGLDYGYTF,TGTGCCACCAGCAGAGTAGTGAGGGGGCTGGACTATGGCTACACCTTC,TRBV15,16,.,TRBD1,TRBJ1-2
CASSSDTHRDTDTQYF,TGTGCCAGCAGCTCGGATACACACAGGGACACAGATACGCAGTATTTT,TRBV7-8,16,.,.,TRBJ2-3
CASSLQTSGPRDTQYF,TGCGCCAGCAGCTTGCAGACTAGCGGCCCCCGAGATACGCAGTATTTT,TRBV5-1,16,.,TRBD2,TRBJ2-3
CASHPGHYNEQFF,TGTGCCAGTCATCCGGGACACTACAATGAGCAGTTCTTC,TRBV2,13,once,.,TRBJ2-1
CATGRDRGLNTEAFF,TGTGCCACCGGTAGGGACAGGGGGTTGAACACTGAAGCTTTCTTT,TRBV15,15,.,TRBD1,TRBJ1-1
CASSRQGVGYTF,TGTGCCAGTAGTCGACAAGGCGTTGGCTACACCTTC,TRBV19,12,once,.,TRBJ1-2
CASSLDGPDYEQYF,TGTGCCAGCAGCTTAGATGGTCCAGACTACGAGCAGTACTTC,TRBV11-2,14,.,.,TRBJ2-7
CASSWANQPQHF,TGTGCCAGCTCCTGGGCCAATCAGCCCCAGCATTTT,TRBV28,12,few,.,TRBJ1-5
CASSPSLSGANVLTF,TGCGCCAGCAGCCCGTCCCTCTCTGGGGCCAACGTCCTGACTTTC,TRBV5-1,15,.,.,TRBJ2-6
CASRPPGQENTGELFF,TGTGCCAGCAGACCTCCGGGACAGGAGAACACCGGGGAGCTGTTTTTT,TRBV9,16,.,TRBD1,TRBJ2-2
CSVVENSYEQYF,TGCAGCGTTGTGGAGAACTCCTACGAGCAGTACTTC,TRBV29-1,12,.,.,TRBJ2-7
CASMPLAGDTGELFF,TGTGCCAGCATGCCATTAGCGGGAGACACCGGGGAGCTGTTTTTT,TRBV6-4,15,few,TRBD2,TRBJ2-2
CASSGQGTDTQYF,TGCGCCAGCTCGGGACAGGGGACAGATACGCAGTATTTT,TRBV5-1,13,.,TRBD1,TRBJ2-3
CASSYGVGGLSTQYF,TGTGCCAGCAGTTACGGCGTCGGCGGGTTAAGTACGCAGTATTTT,TRBV27,15,.,.,TRBJ2-3
CAWTGYNEQFF,TGTGCCTGGACAGGTTACAATGAGCAGTTCTTC,TRBV30,11,.,.,TRBJ2-1
CASSLKAGGLNTEAFF,TGCGCCAGCAGCTTGAAGGCAGGGGGCTTGAACACTGAAGCTTTCTTT,TRBV5-1,16,.,TRBD1,TRBJ1-1
CASSEAREGPQHF,TGTGCCAGCAGTGAGGCTCGCGAGGGGCCCCAGCATTTT,TRBV6-4,13,.,.,TRBJ1-5
CSARRDREHF,TGCAGTGCCCGCCGGGACAGGGAGCACTTT,TRBV20-1,10,.,TRBD1,TRBJ1-6
CASSYTGHSNTGELFF,TGTGCCAGCAGTTATACCGGACATTCGAACACCGGGGAGCTGTTTTTT,TRBV7-3,16,.,.,TRBJ2-2
CASSDSSSGASNEQFF,TGTGCCAGCAGTGACTCATCTAGCGGGGCGAGCAATGAGCAGTTCTTC,TRBV6-4,16,.,TRBD2,TRBJ2-1
CASSPRDRGIDTQYF,TGTGCCAGCAGCCCCCGGGACAGGGGTATTGATACGCAGTATTTT,TRBV13,15,.,TRBD1,TRBJ2-3
CASSQQGRSSYNEQFF,TGTGCCAGCAGCCAGCAGGGCAGAAGCTCCTACAATGAGCAGTTCTTC,TRBV21-1,16,few,.,TRBJ2-1
CASGLNYEQYF,TGTGCCAGCGGACTAAACTACGAGCAGTACTTC,TRBV6-5,11,.,.,TRBJ2-7
CASSSAGDTREKLFF,TGCGCCAGCAGCTCGGCGGGGGACACACGTGAAAAACTGTTTTTT,TRBV5-1,15,.,.,TRBJ1-4
CASSMDRGSGYTF,TGTGCCAGTAGTATGGACAGGGGGTCTGGCTACACCTTC,TRBV19,13,few,TRBD1,TRBJ1-2
CASSVELGVSGNTIYF,TGTGCCAGCAGCGTAGAACTCGGAGTGTCTGGAAACACCATATATTTT,TRBV9,16,.,.,TRBJ1-3
CAWSPTGPFISYNSPLHF,TGTGCCTGGAGCCCGACAGGGCCGTTTATCTCCTATAATTCACCCCTCCACTTT,TRBV30,18,.,TRBD1,TRBJ1-6
CASSLGQGNEQFF,TGCGCCAGCAGCCTAGGACAGGGTAATGAGCAGTTCTTC,TRBV5-1,13,.,TRBD1,TRBJ2-1
CASSTGTGEEKLFF,TGCGCCAGCTCCACCGGGACAGGGGAAGAAAAACTGTTTTTT,TRBV5-1,14,.,TRBD1,TRBJ1-4
CASTLAGGINTDTQYF,TGCGCCAGCACGCTAGCGGGGGGGATTAACACAGATACGCAGTATTTT,TRBV4-1,16,.,TRBD2,TRBJ2-3
CASSSGTASLFGSPLHF,TGTGCCAGCTCCTCTGGGACAGCATCCCTTTTTGGGTCACCCCTCCACTTT,TRBV18,17,.,TRBD1,TRBJ1-6
CAWSGQPNDLTSGGDRTSTDTQYF,TGTGCCTGGAGTGGCCAACCAAACGACCTAACTAGCGGGGGCGACCGAACTAGCACAGATACGCAGTATTTT,TRBV30,24,.,TRBD2,TRBJ2-3
CASSKTGTLTYEQYF,TGTGCCAGCAGTAAAACCGGGACACTAACCTACGAGCAGTACTTC,TRBV7-8,15,.,.,TRBJ2-7
CASSRDRVGSYEQYF,TGTGCCAGCAGCCGAGACAGGGTAGGGTCCTACGAGCAGTACTTC,TRBV14,15,.,TRBD1,TRBJ2-7